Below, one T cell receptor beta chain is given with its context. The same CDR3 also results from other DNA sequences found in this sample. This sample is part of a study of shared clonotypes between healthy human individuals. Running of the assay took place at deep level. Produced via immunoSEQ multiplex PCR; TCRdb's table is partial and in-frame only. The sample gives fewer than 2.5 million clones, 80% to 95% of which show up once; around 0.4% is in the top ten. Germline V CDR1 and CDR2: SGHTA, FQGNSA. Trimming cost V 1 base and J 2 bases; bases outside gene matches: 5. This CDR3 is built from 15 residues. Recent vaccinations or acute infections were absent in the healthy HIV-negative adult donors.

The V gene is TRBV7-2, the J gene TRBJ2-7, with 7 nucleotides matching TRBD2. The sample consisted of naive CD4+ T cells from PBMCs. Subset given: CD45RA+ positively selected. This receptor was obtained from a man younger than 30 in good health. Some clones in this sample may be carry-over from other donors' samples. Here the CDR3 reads CASSLGASGTYEQYF. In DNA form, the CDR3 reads TGTGCCAGCAGCTTAGGTGCTAGCGGAACCTACGAGCAGTACTTC.